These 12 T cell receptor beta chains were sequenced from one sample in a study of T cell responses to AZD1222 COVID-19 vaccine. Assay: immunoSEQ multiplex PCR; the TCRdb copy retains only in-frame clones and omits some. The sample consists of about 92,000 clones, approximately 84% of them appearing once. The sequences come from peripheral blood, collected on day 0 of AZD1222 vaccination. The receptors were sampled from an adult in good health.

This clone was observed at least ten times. The CDR3 loop is CSADTRSGQFF. In DNA, the CDR3 is TGCAGTGCCGACACTAGGAGTGGGCAGTTCTTC. The rearrangement links TRBV20-1 to TRBJ2-1; D may be TRBD2 (5 bases). CDR1 is DFQATT, CDR2 SNEGSKA, per germline (reference sequence). Trimming removed 6 bases from V and 12 bases from J, with 15 bases in between. The CDR3 contains 11 residues.

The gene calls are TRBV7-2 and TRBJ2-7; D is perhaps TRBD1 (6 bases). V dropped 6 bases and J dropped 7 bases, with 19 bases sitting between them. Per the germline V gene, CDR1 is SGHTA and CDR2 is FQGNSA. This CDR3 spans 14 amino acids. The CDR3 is CASSPQGRSGEQYF. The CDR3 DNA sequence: TGTGCCAGCAGTCCACAGGGCAGATCCGGGGAGCAGTACTTC.

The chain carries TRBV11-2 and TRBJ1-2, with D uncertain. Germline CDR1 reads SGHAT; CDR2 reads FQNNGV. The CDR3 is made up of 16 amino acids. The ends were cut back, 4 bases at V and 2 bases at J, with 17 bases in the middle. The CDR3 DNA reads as TGTGCCAGCAGCTCGGTTTCTCGGGTCAAGAACTATGGCTACACCTTC. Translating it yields CASSSVSRVKNYGYTF.

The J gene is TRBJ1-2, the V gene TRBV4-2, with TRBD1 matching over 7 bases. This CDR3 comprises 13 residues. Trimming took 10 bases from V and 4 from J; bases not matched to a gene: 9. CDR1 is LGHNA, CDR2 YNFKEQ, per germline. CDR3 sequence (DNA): TGTGCCACTCTCTCCGGGACAGTCTATGGCTACACCTTC. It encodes CATLSGTVYGYTF.

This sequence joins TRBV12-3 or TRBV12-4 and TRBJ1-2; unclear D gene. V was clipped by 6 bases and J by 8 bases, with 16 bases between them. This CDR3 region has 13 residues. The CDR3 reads CASSLGRGWGYTF. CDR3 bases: TGTGCCAGCAGCCTCGGACGGGGTTGGGGCTACACCTTC.

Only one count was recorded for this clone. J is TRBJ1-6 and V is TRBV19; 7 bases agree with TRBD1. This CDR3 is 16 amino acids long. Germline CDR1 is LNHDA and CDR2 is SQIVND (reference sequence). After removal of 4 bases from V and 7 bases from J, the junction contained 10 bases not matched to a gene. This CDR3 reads CASSSPRDSLNSPLHF. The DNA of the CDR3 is TGTGCCAGTAGTAGCCCCCGGGACAGCCTAAATTCACCCCTCCACTTT.

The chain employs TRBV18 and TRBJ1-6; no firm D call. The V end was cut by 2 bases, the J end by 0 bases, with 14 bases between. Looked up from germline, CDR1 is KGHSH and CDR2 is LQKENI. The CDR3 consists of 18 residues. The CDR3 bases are TGTGCCAGCTCACCAATAATAATAACAGACTCCTATAATTCACCCCTCCACTTT. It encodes CASSPIIITDSYNSPLHF.

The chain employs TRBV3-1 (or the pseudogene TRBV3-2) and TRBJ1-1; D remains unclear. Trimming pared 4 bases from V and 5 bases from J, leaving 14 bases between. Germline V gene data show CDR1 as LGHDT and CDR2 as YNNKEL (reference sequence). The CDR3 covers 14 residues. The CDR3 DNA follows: TGTGCCAGCAGCCTCAGGCGTATTGGGACTGAAGCTTTCTTT. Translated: CASSLRRIGTEAFF.

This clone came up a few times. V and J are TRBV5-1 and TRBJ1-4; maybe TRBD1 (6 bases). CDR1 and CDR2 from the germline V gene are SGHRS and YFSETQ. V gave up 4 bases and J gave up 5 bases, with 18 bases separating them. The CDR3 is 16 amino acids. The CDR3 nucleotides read TGCGCCAGCAGCCCGGAGGGGGGGAGAGGAAATGAAAAACTGTTTTTT. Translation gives CASSPEGGRGNEKLFF.

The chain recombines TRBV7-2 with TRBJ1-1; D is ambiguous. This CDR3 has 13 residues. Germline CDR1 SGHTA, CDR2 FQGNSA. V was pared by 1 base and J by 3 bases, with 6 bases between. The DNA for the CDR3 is TGTGCCAGCAGCTTAGTATACTACACTGAAGCTTTCTTT. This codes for CASSLVYYTEAFF.

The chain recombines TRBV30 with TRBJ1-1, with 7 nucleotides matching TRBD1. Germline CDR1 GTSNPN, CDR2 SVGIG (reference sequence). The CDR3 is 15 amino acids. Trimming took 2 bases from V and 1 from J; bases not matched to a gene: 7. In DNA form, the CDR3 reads TGTGCCTGGAGTCCCCTGGACAGGACGAACACTGAAGCTTTCTTT. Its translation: CAWSPLDRTNTEAFF.

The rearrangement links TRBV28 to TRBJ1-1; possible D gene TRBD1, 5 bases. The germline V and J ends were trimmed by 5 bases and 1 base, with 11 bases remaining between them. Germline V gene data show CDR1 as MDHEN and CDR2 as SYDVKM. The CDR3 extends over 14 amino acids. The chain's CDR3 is CASSPGLRNTEAFF. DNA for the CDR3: TGTGCCAGCAGTCCGGGACTTAGGAACACTGAAGCTTTCTTT.